This note documents a single T cell receptor (beta chain) sequence. This entry belongs to a study of early T cells in non-severe SARS-CoV-2 infection. Germline CDR1 and CDR2: SQVTM and ANQGSEA. The V segment lost 3 bases and the J segment 4 bases; nucleotides outside the gene matches: 20. The length of the CDR3 is 19 residues. MiXCR was run by TCRdb on the 5' RACE reads, yielding one entry per CDR3 protein. Here the sample spans around 77,000 distinct CDR3 sequences, about 14% being singletons. The receptor was derived from an adult who was a healthcare worker with PCR-confirmed SARS-CoV-2 infection or an uninfected control (not recorded which). This rearrangement joins TRBV29-1 to TRBJ2-1; TRBD2 matches at 8 bases. The sample in question was whole blood, obtained at baseline. The CDR3 sequence: CSVEVQRESWGVGYNEQFF. The DNA for the CDR3 is TGCAGCGTTGAGGTCCAGCGGGAGTCCTGGGGGGTCGGTTACAATGAGCAGTTCTTC.